The T cell receptor (beta chain) described here comes from a study of CD8 T cells in Susac syndrome. Findings and limits, study-wide: The authors acknowledged that the study's TCR sequencing and HLA analysis involved relatively few individuals.

Relapsing-remitting disease, either stable or active, was present in the multiple sclerosis controls, who were treatment-naive patients. TEMRA cells were FACS-enriched and CD8+ and CD4+ T cells negatively isolated. This clonotype turned up a few times. Its antigen is not known. Trimming left V 4 bases short and J 2 bases short, with 7 bases between. Germline V lookup: CDR1 SGHRS, CDR2 YFSETQ. The CDR3 is made up of 12 amino acids. RNA totalling roughly 0.45 to 1 ug underwent reverse transcription with random hexamers. TCR beta CDR3 was amplified by immunoSEQ multiplex PCR. This amplification extended across 54 Vbeta and 13 Jbeta segments. TCRdb redid the calling of the immunoSEQ multiplex PCR reads with MiXCR, one entry per CDR3 protein. The sample lists around 130,000 distinct CDR3 sequences; around 85% were seen once.

This receptor was taken from a human donor with multiple sclerosis. The sample comprised CD8+ T cells from PBMCs. The chain links TRBV5-1 to TRBJ2-7; the D is unclear. CDR3 sequence reads: CASSRKPYEQYF. In nucleotides, the CDR3 is TGCGCCAGCAGCCGTAAACCCTACGAGCAGTACTTC.